A single sample gave rise to the 13 T cell receptor beta chains below, sequenced in a study of CD8 T cells in Susac syndrome. Reverse transcription of about 0.5 to 1 ug RNA used random hexamers. MiXCR was run by TCRdb on the immunoSEQ multiplex PCR reads, yielding one entry per CDR3 protein. The top ten clones hold 0.09% to 0.15% of a sample with about 400,000 distinct CDR3 sequences, approximately 89% of them seen once. Input material: CD8+ T cells from PBMCs. The source of these receptors is a human donor with multiple sclerosis.

The CDR3 bases are TGTGCTAGTGGTTGGGGACAGGGAGGCAATCAGCCCCAGCATTTT. Its protein is CASGWGQGGNQPQHF. The rearrangement links TRBV12-5 to TRBJ1-5, with 9 bases lining up with TRBD1. With 4 bases clipped from V and 2 bases from J, the junction kept 3 bases outside the gene matches. Germline lookup yields CDR1 LGHNT and CDR2 FRNRAP. The CDR3 consists of 15 residues.

The chain has TRBV5-1 and TRBJ2-5, with 11 bases fitting TRBD2. The J segment lost 5 bases and the V segment lost 6 bases, leaving 9 bases of the junction unmatched. This CDR3 comprises 15 residues. Looked up from germline, CDR1 is SGHRS and CDR2 is YFSETQ. Here the CDR3 DNA reads TGCGCCAGCAACCTACTAGCGGGAGTGATGGAGACCCAGTACTTC. This codes for CASNLLAGVMETQYF.

The genes are TRBV7-2 and TRBJ1-3, with a possible D match to TRBD1 (6 bases). The CDR3 sequence is 15 residues long. Germline CDR1 is SGHTA and CDR2 is FQGNSA. Between the trimmed V and J ends, which lost 2 bases and 6 bases, there was a span of 14 bases. The CDR3 DNA follows: TGTGCCAGCAGCTTACTGGGGGCGTATGAAAACACCATATATTTT. It translates to CASSLLGAYENTIYF.

The V and J genes are TRBV30 and TRBJ1-3; D gene unclear. CDR1 and CDR2 (germline): GTSNPN, SVGIG (reference sequence). The CDR3 is 15 residues long. V lost 2 bases to trimming and J lost 0 bases, with 11 bases between them. This CDR3 reads CAWSLSGASGNTIYF. Here the CDR3 DNA reads TGTGCCTGGAGTCTGTCTGGCGCCTCTGGAAACACCATATATTTT.

In its sample, this clonotype was seen a few times. The chain uses TRBV10-3 and TRBJ2-1, with a weak D call TRBD2 (6 bases). The CDR3 totals 12 residues. V shed 10 bases and J shed 7 bases, with 14 bases lying between them. Germline assignment: CDR1 ENHRY and CDR2 SYGVKD. CDR3 residues: CATAWGRNEQFF. The CDR3 nucleotides are TGTGCCACCGCGTGGGGGAGGAATGAGCAGTTCTTC.

The chain carries TRBV19 and TRBJ1-4; no definite D call. CDR1 LNHDA and CDR2 SQIVND come from the germline V gene (reference sequence). Trimming cost V 7 bases and J 5 bases, with 14 bases left between them. This CDR3 spans 14 amino acids. The DNA for the CDR3 is TGTGCCAGTACCGAGACGGTTTACAATGAAAAACTGTTTTTT. The encoded protein is CASTETVYNEKLFF.

The gene calls are TRBV5-4 and TRBJ2-3, with TRBD2 matching 11 bases. This CDR3 region has 18 residues. Trimming removed 4 bases from V and 3 bases from J; junction bases left unmatched: 13. CDR1 SGHNT and CDR2 YYREEE come from the germline V gene (reference sequence). CDR3 bases: TGTGCCAGCAGCCCGCTAGCGGGGGGACTTGGCTTGACAGATACGCAGTATTTT. Residues: CASSPLAGGLGLTDTQYF.

This chain uses TRBV5-1 with TRBJ1-1; D is perhaps TRBD1 (5 bases). CDR1 is SGHRS, CDR2 YFSETQ, per germline. V lost 4 bases to trimming and J lost 6 bases, with 16 bases between them. The CDR3 runs 14 residues. CDR3: CASSGEGFNPEAFF. In DNA form, the CDR3 reads TGCGCCAGCAGCGGGGAGGGGTTCAACCCTGAAGCTTTCTTT.

The chain uses TRBV6-1 and TRBJ2-2; D may be TRBD2 (5 bases). The length of the CDR3 is 13 residues. V shed 3 bases and J shed 5 bases, with 7 bases lying between them. CDR1 is MNHNS and CDR2 is SASEGT in the germline V gene. Here the CDR3 reads CASSERETGELFF. In DNA, the CDR3 is TGTGCCAGCAGTGAGAGGGAAACCGGGGAGCTGTTTTTT.

The chain carries TRBV19 and TRBJ2-5; D perhaps matches TRBD2 (5 bases). CDR3 length: 16 residues. Germline CDR1 is LNHDA and CDR2 is SQIVND (reference sequence). The V end was cut by 5 bases, the J end by 2 bases, with 18 bases between. CDR3 nucleotide sequence: TGTGCCAGTAGTGGAAGCGGCTCTAAATGGCAAGAGACCCAGTACTTC. Amino acid sequence: CASSGSGSKWQETQYF.

The chain is built from TRBV4-1 and TRBJ1-2; 7 bases align to TRBD1. J lost 3 bases, V lost 3 bases, and 10 bases had no gene match. Germline CDR1 and CDR2: MGHRA and YSYEKL. The CDR3 runs to 16 residues. CDR3 residues: CASSQNPDRDDYGYTF. The DNA for the CDR3 is TGCGCCAGCAGCCAGAACCCAGACAGGGACGACTATGGCTACACCTTC.

V and J are TRBV29-1 and TRBJ1-2; 8 bases fit TRBD1. Unmatched junction bases numbered 5, after V lost 4 bases and J lost 4 bases. The germline CDR1 and CDR2 sequences are SQVTM and ANQGSEA. The CDR3 has 13 residues. CDR3 bases: TGCAGCGTTGGATTGCAGGGGGCCTATGGCTACACCTTC. Residues: CSVGLQGAYGYTF.

The chain recombines TRBV30 with TRBJ1-2; possible D gene TRBD1, 6 bases. Per germline, CDR1 GTSNPN and CDR2 SVGIG (reference sequence). V dropped 6 bases and J dropped 2 bases, with 16 bases sitting between them. This CDR3 is built from 14 residues. For the CDR3, the DNA is TGTGCCTGTGTAGGGGGGCTGACCAACTATGGCTACACCTTC. Amino acid sequence: CACVGGLTNYGYTF.